This is a list of T cell receptor beta chains from one sample in a study of radiotherapy plus CTLA-4 blockade in lung cancer. Sequenced by immunoSEQ multiplex PCR; TCRdb stores in-frame clones only, minus some. The repertoire holds over 95,000 clones, with 65% to 75% as singletons. Here the sequenced sample was peripheral blood, taken from a patient treated with radiotherapy plus ipilimumab. The receptors here all came from a human donor with non-small cell lung cancer who had a partial response to radiotherapy plus ipilimumab. Some clones in this sample may be carry-over from other donors' samples. CDR3s include the opening cysteine and the closing phenylalanine or tryptophan. The D gene is left open where the match is weak. Clone size is not always given. Where it is, it says once, few, many or a class for expanded clones.

D gene: NA; J gene: TRBJ2-6; V gene: TRBV19; clone size: NA; CDR3 DNA: TGTGCCAGTAACCGGGGAGGCAACTCTGGGGCCAACGTCCTGACTTTC; CDR3 protein: CASNRGGNSGANVLTF
D gene: NA; J gene: TRBJ1-1; V gene: TRBV7-3; clone size: NA; CDR3 DNA: TGTGCCAGCAGCGAGAGTCCCTCCAGGGGCAGGATTGAAGCTTTCTTT; CDR3 protein: CASSESPSRGRIEAFF
D gene: TRBD1; J gene: TRBJ1-1; V gene: TRBV29-1; clone size: NA; CDR3 DNA: TGCAGCGTTGTGAACAGGGGGCTAACTGAAGCTTTCTTT; CDR3 protein: CSVVNRGLTEAFF
D gene: TRBD2; J gene: TRBJ2-7; V gene: TRBV11-2; clone size: NA; CDR3 DNA: TGTGCCAGCAGCCCCATAGCGGGAGCTTCTCACGAGCAGTACTTC; CDR3 protein: CASSPIAGASHEQYF
D gene: NA; J gene: TRBJ2-7; V gene: TRBV7-2; clone size: NA; CDR3 DNA: TGTGCCAGCAGCTTAGGTAGCGGAATTTACGAGCAGTACTTC; CDR3 protein: CASSLGSGIYEQYF
D gene: TRBD1; J gene: TRBJ1-5; V gene: TRBV27; clone size: NA; CDR3 DNA: TGTGCCAGCAGCCTCGGGACAGGGGGCAATCAGCCCCAGCATTTT; CDR3 protein: CASSLGTGGNQPQHF
D gene: TRBD1; J gene: TRBJ1-1; V gene: TRBV20-1; clone size: NA; CDR3 DNA: TGCAGTGCTAGGTGGACAGGGATCGCTTTCTTT; CDR3 protein: CSARWTGIAFF
D gene: TRBD1; J gene: TRBJ1-5; V gene: TRBV18; clone size: NA; CDR3 DNA: TGTGCCAGCTCACCAGCGACAGGGGAGCAGCCCCAGCATTTT; CDR3 protein: CASSPATGEQPQHF
D gene: TRBD2; J gene: TRBJ2-3; V gene: TRBV18; clone size: NA; CDR3 DNA: TGTGCCAGCTCACCACCGGAGACTAGCGGGGGGTACACAGATACGCAGTATTTT; CDR3 protein: CASSPPETSGGYTDTQYF
D gene: TRBD1; J gene: TRBJ2-2; V gene: TRBV9; clone size: NA; CDR3 DNA: TGTGCCAGCAGCCCACGGACAGGGGCCGGGGAGCTGTTTTTT; CDR3 protein: CASSPRTGAGELFF
D gene: NA; J gene: TRBJ1-1; V gene: TRBV2; clone size: NA; CDR3 DNA: TGTGCCAGCAGTGACTGGGGTTCAGGGGTCCCTGAAGCTTTCTTT; CDR3 protein: CASSDWGSGVPEAFF
D gene: TRBD1; J gene: TRBJ1-4; V gene: TRBV13; clone size: medium-sized; CDR3 DNA: TGTGCCAGCAGCTTCGGCGACAGGGGTATGGAAAAACTGTTTTTT; CDR3 protein: CASSFGDRGMEKLFF
D gene: TRBD2; J gene: TRBJ2-7; V gene: TRBV11-3; clone size: NA; CDR3 DNA: TGTGCCAGCAGCTTCGGGGGGGGGCGGTACGAGCAGTACTTC; CDR3 protein: CASSFGGGRYEQYF
D gene: NA; J gene: TRBJ2-3; V gene: TRBV27; clone size: NA; CDR3 DNA: TGTGCCAGCAGCCTAACGAAGGGGTCAGATACGCAGTATTTT; CDR3 protein: CASSLTKGSDTQYF
D gene: NA; J gene: TRBJ2-3; V gene: TRBV29-1; clone size: NA; CDR3 DNA: TGCAGCGTTGAACTAGGGGGAAGGACAGATACGCAGTATTTT; CDR3 protein: CSVELGGRTDTQYF
D gene: NA; J gene: TRBJ1-1; V gene: TRBV6-1; clone size: NA; CDR3 DNA: TGTGCCAGCAGTCCCCTTACGCGGGGCGGCACTGAAGCTTTCTTT; CDR3 protein: CASSPLTRGGTEAFF
D gene: NA; J gene: TRBJ2-1; V gene: TRBV29-1; clone size: NA; CDR3 DNA: TGCAGCGGTGGACTGGAGTACAATGAGCAGTTCTTC; CDR3 protein: CSGGLEYNEQFF
D gene: TRBD1; J gene: TRBJ1-4; V gene: TRBV23-1; clone size: medium-sized; CDR3 DNA: TGCGCCAGCAGTCAGACGACAGGGGGTAATGAAAAACTGTTTTTT; CDR3 protein: CASSQTTGGNEKLFF
D gene: NA; J gene: TRBJ1-5; V gene: TRBV19; clone size: NA; CDR3 DNA: TGTGCCAGTAGTATGCAACAGGCGGGCAATCAGCCCCAGCATTTT; CDR3 protein: CASSMQQAGNQPQHF
D gene: NA; J gene: TRBJ2-3; V gene: TRBV5-1; clone size: NA; CDR3 DNA: TGCGCCAGCAGCTTGGATCTGGGGGCGGCAGATACGCAGTATTTT; CDR3 protein: CASSLDLGAADTQYF
D gene: TRBD1; J gene: TRBJ2-7; V gene: TRBV19; clone size: NA; CDR3 DNA: TGTGCCAGTAGTCAACAACCGGGACAGTTTAGTTACGAGCAGTACTTC; CDR3 protein: CASSQQPGQFSYEQYF
D gene: NA; J gene: TRBJ2-7; V gene: TRBV6-6; clone size: few; CDR3 DNA: TGTGCCAGCAGTTGGGGCAGGGACTACGAGCAGTACTTC; CDR3 protein: CASSWGRDYEQYF
D gene: TRBD2; J gene: TRBJ2-5; V gene: TRBV19; clone size: NA; CDR3 DNA: TGTGCCAGTAGTATAAGGAGCGGGGGCGAGCAAGAGACCCAGTACTTC; CDR3 protein: CASSIRSGGEQETQYF
D gene: NA; J gene: TRBJ1-1; V gene: TRBV5-1; clone size: NA; CDR3 DNA: TGCGCCAGCAGGCAGGGACATTCCACTGAAGCTTTCTTT; CDR3 protein: CASRQGHSTEAFF
D gene: NA; J gene: TRBJ2-1; V gene: TRBV4-3; clone size: NA; CDR3 DNA: TGCGCCAGCAGCCTAGGCGGGGGCCCCTACAATGAGCAGTTCTTC; CDR3 protein: CASSLGGGPYNEQFF
D gene: NA; J gene: TRBJ1-4; V gene: TRBV5-5; clone size: few; CDR3 DNA: TGTGCCAGCAGCTTGGGACAGATTAATGAAAAACTGTTTTTT; CDR3 protein: CASSLGQINEKLFF
D gene: NA; J gene: TRBJ2-6; V gene: TRBV19; clone size: once; CDR3 DNA: TGTGCCAGTAGTGCACGGAGCTCTGGGGCCAACGTCCTGACTTTC; CDR3 protein: CASSARSSGANVLTF
D gene: TRBD1; J gene: TRBJ2-7; V gene: TRBV7-6; clone size: NA; CDR3 DNA: TGTGCCAGCAGCCTAAGACAGGGAAATAACGAGCAGTACTTC; CDR3 protein: CASSLRQGNNEQYF
D gene: TRBD1; J gene: TRBJ2-7; V gene: TRBV5-1; clone size: NA; CDR3 DNA: TGCGCCAGCAGCCCAACCCCGGGACAGCTACACTACGAGCAGTACTTC; CDR3 protein: CASSPTPGQLHYEQYF
D gene: NA; J gene: TRBJ2-3; V gene: TRBV5-1; clone size: NA; CDR3 DNA: TGCGCCAGCAAGCTTGGATGGAGCGATACGCAGTATTTT; CDR3 protein: CASKLGWSDTQYF
D gene: NA; J gene: TRBJ1-1; V gene: TRBV29-1; clone size: NA; CDR3 DNA: TGCAGCGTTGAAGTAGACTTGAACACTGAAGCTTTCTTT; CDR3 protein: CSVEVDLNTEAFF
D gene: TRBD1; J gene: TRBJ2-7; V gene: TRBV11-2; clone size: NA; CDR3 DNA: TGTGCCAGCAGCATCCGGGACAGGACCTACGAGCAGTACTTC; CDR3 protein: CASSIRDRTYEQYF
D gene: NA; J gene: TRBJ2-7; V gene: TRBV7-8; clone size: NA; CDR3 DNA: TGTGCCAGCAGGTTGCGTCAGGGGACCGGCTACGAGCAGTACTTC; CDR3 protein: CASRLRQGTGYEQYF
D gene: TRBD2; J gene: TRBJ2-7; V gene: TRBV7-3; clone size: NA; CDR3 DNA: TGTGCCAGCAGCTCCCACATTGGGACTAGCGGGAGGACCTACGAGCAGTACTTC; CDR3 protein: CASSSHIGTSGRTYEQYF
D gene: TRBD1; J gene: TRBJ1-2; V gene: TRBV7-3; clone size: NA; CDR3 DNA: TGTGCCAGCAGCCCTCGACAGGGTTCGGTGGGCTACACCTTC; CDR3 protein: CASSPRQGSVGYTF